The rows below give T cell receptor beta chains drawn from one sample of a study of beta chain features in type 1 diabetes. Repertoires were generated with immunoSEQ multiplex PCR, while TCRdb's copy carries only in-frame clones and drops some. This sample yields approximately 600,000 clones, of which around 12% are seen a single time; around 0.12% belongs to the top ten. Sequenced: naive CD4+ T cells from blood. These receptor sequences come from a man younger than 45 with type 1 diabetes. CDR3s include the opening cysteine and the closing phenylalanine or tryptophan. The D gene is left open where the match is weak. Clone size is shown for a subset of rows, as once, few, many or a class of expanded clone.

>.|TRBV28|.|TRBJ2-7
TGTGCCAGCAGTCAACGTGAGCAGTACTTC
CASSQREQYF
>.|TRBV28|TRBD1|TRBJ2-1
TGTGCCAGCAGTTCCCGACAGGGGGGATGGTTCTTC
CASSSRQGGWFF
>.|TRBV13|TRBD1|TRBJ2-3
TGTGCCAGCAGCGACAGGGGGCTTGGAGATACGCAGTATTTT
CASSDRGLGDTQYF
>few|TRBV11-3|.|TRBJ2-1
TGTGCCAGCAGCCTCCGGACAGCTACCTACAATGAGCAGTTCTTC
CASSLRTATYNEQFF
>.|TRBV4-3|.|TRBJ1-4
TGCGCCAGCAGCCAAGAGGGAGCAACTAATGAAAAACTGTTTTTT
CASSQEGATNEKLFF
>once|TRBV19|.|TRBJ1-2
TGTGCCAGTAACGACTTCGGGACCGAGTATGGCTACACCTTC
CASNDFGTEYGYTF
>few|TRBV18|.|TRBJ1-1
TGTGCCAGCTCACCCAGGGCACCGGAGACCACTGAAGCTTTCTTT
CASSPRAPETTEAFF
>.|TRBV15|.|TRBJ1-2
TGTGCCACCAGCAGAGAACAACTTGACTATGGCTACACCTTC
CATSREQLDYGYTF
>.|TRBV7-2|.|TRBJ2-1
TGTGCCAGCAGCTTCCGGGACATACCCTACAATGAGCAGTTCTTC
CASSFRDIPYNEQFF
>.|TRBV7-2|.|TRBJ2-6
TGTGCCAGCAGCCTGAGAGGCTCTGGGGCCAACGTCCTGACTTTC
CASSLRGSGANVLTF
>.|TRBV7-2|.|TRBJ2-7
TGTGCCAGCAGCTTAGCGGTGGAGTCCTACGAGCAGTACTTC
CASSLAVESYEQYF
>.|TRBV4-2|.|TRBJ2-6
TGTGCCAGCAGCCAAGATAGGCCCAGGGGCTCTGGGGCCAACGTCCTGACTTTC
CASSQDRPRGSGANVLTF
>.|TRBV11-2|.|TRBJ2-1
TGTGCCAGCAGCTTAGGTCGCGAACCGACCTACAATGAGCAGTTCTTC
CASSLGREPTYNEQFF
>.|TRBV7-2|TRBD1|TRBJ2-7
TGTGCCAGCAGCCTCTACACAGGGGGCGTTTTGCCCGAGCAGTACTTC
CASSLYTGGVLPEQYF
>few|TRBV18|.|TRBJ1-1
TGTGCCAGCCGGGGCATGAACACTGAAGCTTTCTTT
CASRGMNTEAFF
>.|TRBV30|.|TRBJ1-4
TGTGCCTGGAGTGTACTAACAGGGCCTAATGAAAAACTGTTTTTT
CAWSVLTGPNEKLFF
>.|TRBV7-2|.|TRBJ2-3
TGTGCCAGCAGCTCTCTCGGCGGAGGCACAGATACGCAGTATTTT
CASSSLGGGTDTQYF
>few|TRBV5-1|TRBD1|TRBJ2-1
TGCGCCAGCAGCGTGGACAGGGGCGATGAGCAGTTCTTC
CASSVDRGDEQFF
>few|TRBV5-6|.|TRBJ2-1
TGTGCCAGCAGTAGCTTAAGCTCCTACAATGAGCAGTTCTTC
CASSSLSSYNEQFF
>few|TRBV10-3|TRBD2|TRBJ2-3
TGTGCCATCAGTAGACTAGCAACCACAGATACGCAGTATTTT
CAISRLATTDTQYF
>.|TRBV2|.|TRBJ1-6
TGTGCCAGCAGTGAATCGGGGTTTTCACCCCTCCACTTT
CASSESGFSPLHF
>.|TRBV7-2|.|TRBJ2-1
TGTGCCAGCAGCCTCGCCCAGGGTGCCTACAATGAGCAGTTCTTC
CASSLAQGAYNEQFF
>.|TRBV5-1|.|TRBJ2-3
TGCGCCAGCAGCTTGGAGTGGGCAGATACGCAGTATTTT
CASSLEWADTQYF
>.|TRBV13|.|TRBJ1-1
TGTGCCAGCAGCTCTGACAGGTTGAACACTGAAGCTTTCTTT
CASSSDRLNTEAFF
>few|TRBV11-2|.|TRBJ2-4
TGTGCCAGCAGCCCCGAGCGATCTGGGCAAAACATTCAGTACTTC
CASSPERSGQNIQYF
>.|TRBV10-3|TRBD1|TRBJ1-1
TGTGCCATCAGTGACGACAGGGGGAACACTGAAGCTTTCTTT
CAISDDRGNTEAFF
>.|TRBV16|.|TRBJ1-5
TGTGCCAGCAGCCAAGGGGGCTCGAGCAATCAGCCCCAGCATTTT
CASSQGGSSNQPQHF
>few|TRBV29-1|TRBD1|TRBJ1-3
TGCAGCGTTGAAGGCAGGGGGGCTGGAAACACCATATATTTT
CSVEGRGAGNTIYF
>.|TRBV2|.|TRBJ1-3
TGTGCCAGCAGTGAGGCACCGAAGAACACCATATATTTT
CASSEAPKNTIYF
>.|TRBV4-3|.|TRBJ2-5
TGCGCCAGCAGCCAAAGGATCGTAAACCAGGAGACCCAGTACTTC
CASSQRIVNQETQYF
>few|TRBV29-1|.|TRBJ2-3
TGCAGCGTTTGGGGACTTTACACAGATACGCAGTATTTT
CSVWGLYTDTQYF
>few|TRBV12-5|.|TRBJ2-4
TGTGCTAGTGGTTTGGGCAGGACAAACATTCAGTACTTC
CASGLGRTNIQYF
>.|TRBV6-4|TRBD1|TRBJ1-1
TGTGCCAGCAATCCGGGACAGCTAAACACTGAAGCTTTCTTT
CASNPGQLNTEAFF
>.|TRBV7-7|.|TRBJ2-1
TGTGCTAGCAGCGTCCGGGCCGGCGGTGAGCAGTTCTTC
CASSVRAGGEQFF
>.|TRBV9|.|TRBJ2-5
TGTGCCAGCAGCGGGACAGCTCAAGAGACCCAGTACTTC
CASSGTAQETQYF
>few|TRBV6-6|.|TRBJ2-7
TGTGCCAGCACCAACGGGGTATACGAGCAGTACTTC
CASTNGVYEQYF
>few|TRBV4-3|TRBD1|TRBJ1-3
TGCGCCAGCAGCCAGACAGGGAACTCTGGAAACACCATATATTTT
CASSQTGNSGNTIYF
>.|TRBV7-2|.|TRBJ2-3
TGTGCCAGCAGCTTAGTTCCTAGCGCCACAGATACGCAGTATTTT
CASSLVPSATDTQYF
>few|TRBV29-1|TRBD1|TRBJ2-3
TGCAGCGTTGAACGACAGGGTAGTACAGATACGCAGTATTTT
CSVERQGSTDTQYF
>.|TRBV4-2|.|TRBJ2-1
TGTGCCAGCAGTCGTCAGCATGGGCAGTATCGGTCCTACAATGAGCAGTTCTTC
CASSRQHGQYRSYNEQFF
>few|TRBV9|.|TRBJ2-3
TGTGCCAGCAGCACCCGGGAATTCACAGATACGCAGTATTTT
CASSTREFTDTQYF
>.|TRBV9|.|TRBJ2-3
TGTGCCAGCAGCGTAGTCGGGGGGCAATCAGATACGCAGTATTTT
CASSVVGGQSDTQYF
>few|TRBV7-2|TRBD1|TRBJ2-1
TGTGCCAGCAGCTTTCCAGGGGGAGTATACAATGAGCAGTTCTTC
CASSFPGGVYNEQFF
>.|TRBV5-1|TRBD1|TRBJ1-6
TGCGCCAGCAGCTCCTCGACAGGGGGCTCTTCACCCCTCCACTTT
CASSSSTGGSSPLHF
>.|TRBV10-3|.|TRBJ1-2
TGTGCCATCTCAGAAGGGGCCTATGGCTACACCTTC
CAISEGAYGYTF
>few|TRBV19|.|TRBJ1-5
TGTGCCAGTACAGAACAGGTCGACACCCCCCAGCATTTT
CASTEQVDTPQHF
>.|TRBV25-1|.|TRBJ1-2
TGTGCCAGCAGTGAATATTCGAGCGCGGGACCCTATGGCTACACCTTC
CASSEYSSAGPYGYTF
>.|TRBV5-1|.|TRBJ1-4
TGCGCCAGCAGCTCGCAGGATGCAACTAATGAAAAACTGTTTTTT
CASSSQDATNEKLFF
>.|TRBV2|.|TRBJ2-5
TGTGCCAGCAGTCGAGGGGGGCGAGAGACCCAGTACTTC
CASSRGGRETQYF
>.|TRBV29-1|.|TRBJ1-2
TGCAGCGTTGGACAGGAGTCCGGCTATGGCTACACCTTC
CSVGQESGYGYTF